This passage covers 26 T cell receptor beta chains from one sample sequenced in a study of T cells after posttransplantation cyclophosphamide. Data came from immunoSEQ multiplex PCR; TCRdb stores just in-frame clones and leaves some out. This table holds about 47,000 clones, around 94% found once. Material for sequencing was PBMCs. These receptors were obtained from a woman in her 50s in good health and a related stem cell transplant donor.

J is TRBJ1-6 and V is TRBV2; 9 bases line up with TRBD1. The germline V gene has CDR1 SNHLY and CDR2 FYNNEI. V shed 6 bases, J shed 8 bases, and the junction held 11 bases outside the gene matches. This CDR3 is 16 amino acids long. This CDR3 is CASRGDRALVDSPLHF. CDR3 coding DNA: TGTGCCAGCAGGGGGGACAGGGCCTTGGTGGATTCACCCCTCCACTTT.

The rearrangement links TRBV7-3 to TRBJ1-1; TRBD1 matches at 8 bases. CDR3 size: 14 residues. J gave up 4 bases and V 5 bases, and 6 bases lay outside the gene matches. Germline values: CDR1 SGHTA, CDR2 FQGTGA. CDR3 sequence reads: CASSDPGGGTEAFF. The CDR3 DNA is TGTGCCAGCAGCGATCCAGGGGGCGGCACTGAAGCTTTCTTT.

The chain employs TRBV29-1 and TRBJ2-3, with 7 bases matching TRBD1. There are 14 residues in the CDR3. J lost 6 bases, V lost 6 bases, and 12 bases had no gene match. The germline V gene has CDR1 SQVTM and CDR2 ANQGSEA. CDR3 DNA sequence: TGCAGCGTCGGGTGGACAGGCGCGAGGGATACGCAGTATTTT. It yields the protein CSVGWTGARDTQYF.

Comment on this clone: Additional DNA sequences in this sample encode the identical CDR3. The V and J genes are TRBV6-5 and TRBJ1-5; D is uncertain. CDR3 length equals 15 residues. CDR1 and CDR2 from the germline V gene are MNHEY and SVGAGI. With 0 bases removed from V and 9 bases from J, the gap between germline ends came to 15 bases. The CDR3 loop is CASSYSRNPPGPQHF. Here the CDR3 DNA reads TGTGCCAGCAGTTACTCTCGAAACCCTCCCGGGCCCCAGCATTTT.

This rearrangement joins TRBV7-2 to TRBJ1-5; D uncertain. Germline loops: CDR1 SGHTA, CDR2 FQGNSA. The V gene lost 7 bases and the J gene lost 6 bases, with 19 bases spanning the gap. The CDR3 spans 15 residues. CDR3 protein: CASTLGGGDSQPQHF. The CDR3 region has the DNA TGTGCCAGCACCCTCGGAGGAGGTGATAGTCAGCCCCAGCATTTT.

This clone has a single count. The chain combines TRBV2 with TRBJ1-6; TRBD1 matches 10 bases. Losses at the gene ends were 6 bases for V and 2 bases for J; bases not matched to a gene: 7. This CDR3 comprises 17 residues. Germline loops: CDR1 SNHLY, CDR2 FYNNEI. CDR3 sequence (DNA): TGTGCCAGCAGGGAGACCGGGACAGGGGCCTATAATTCACCCCTCCACTTT. Amino acid sequence: CASRETGTGAYNSPLHF.

This clone was observed once. V and J are TRBV25-1 and TRBJ2-6, with a tentative D call TRBD2 (6 bases). This CDR3 spans 13 amino acids. Trimming took off 8 bases at V and 3 bases at J, with 8 bases between the two ends. CDR1 is MGHDK and CDR2 is SYGVNS in the germline V gene. The CDR3 DNA reads as TGTGCCAGCCGGGGGTATGGGGCCAACGTCCTGACTTTC. It yields the protein CASRGYGANVLTF.

The V gene is TRBV4-2, the J gene TRBJ1-2; 10 bases are shared with TRBD1. The trim removed 1 base at V and 4 bases at J, leaving 9 bases unmatched. Looked up from germline, CDR1 is LGHNA and CDR2 is YNFKEQ. This CDR3 has 17 amino acids. The CDR3 nucleotides read TGTGCCAGCAGCCAAGCAACCTTCGGGACAGGGGTCTATGGCTACACCTTC. This sequence encodes CASSQATFGTGVYGYTF.

The rearrangement uses TRBV11-2 and TRBJ2-1; a possible D gene is TRBD2 (6 bases). This CDR3 has 14 amino acids. Per germline, CDR1 SGHAT and CDR2 FQNNGV. V shed 3 bases and J shed 6 bases, with 12 bases lying between them. In DNA form, the CDR3 reads TGTGCCAGCAGCTTCGGGGGATCGGGCAATGAGCAGTTCTTC. Its translation: CASSFGGSGNEQFF.

The J gene is TRBJ2-5, the V gene TRBV25-1, with D tentatively TRBD1 (6 bases). The germline V gene encodes CDR1 MGHDK and CDR2 SYGVNS. V was shortened by 1 base and J by 3 bases, with 12 bases between the two germline ends. This CDR3 has 15 residues. CDR3 in DNA: TGTGCCAGCAGTGAATCCCGAGGGGGTGAAGAGACCCAGTACTTC. Residues: CASSESRGGEETQYF.

This chain links TRBV19 with TRBJ1-5; D gene ambiguous. The V and J ends lost 6 bases and 1 base respectively, with 16 bases between them. This CDR3 is built from 16 residues. Germline V gives CDR1 LNHDA, CDR2 SQIVND (reference sequence). The CDR3 loop reads CASRRGFELSNQPQHF. For the CDR3, the DNA is TGTGCCAGTAGAAGAGGGTTCGAGTTGAGCAATCAGCCCCAGCATTTT.

J is TRBJ2-3 and V is TRBV5-1; a possible D gene is TRBD1 (5 bases). The germline V gene has CDR1 SGHRS and CDR2 YFSETQ. The CDR3 sequence is 14 residues long. Between the trimmed V and J ends, which lost 4 bases and 5 bases, there was a span of 14 bases. The CDR3 region has the DNA TGCGCCAGCAGCCCCTTGGGGCGCCTAGATACGCAGTATTTT. This codes for CASSPLGRLDTQYF. Using reference TRBV5-1 and TRBJ2-3 for the parts outside the CDR3, the full variable domain is KAGVTQTPRYLIKTRGQQVTLSCSPISGHRSVSWYQQTPGQGLQFLFEYFSETQRNKGNFPGRFSGRQFSNSRSEMNVSTLELGDSALYLCASSPLGRLDTQYFGPGTRLTVL.

The chain combines TRBV25-1 with TRBJ1-5; TRBD1 is a possible D gene (6 bases). The CDR3 runs 15 residues. Deletions cut 4 bases from V and 4 bases from J, with 14 bases between. The germline CDR1 and CDR2 sequences are MGHDK and SYGVNS. The CDR3, as DNA: TGTGCCAGCAGTGCCCCCGGGGGGGCTAATCAGCCCCAGCATTTT. This sequence encodes CASSAPGGANQPQHF.

The J gene is TRBJ2-5, the V gene TRBV6-5, with 7 bases matching TRBD2. Germline values: CDR1 MNHEY, CDR2 SVGAGI. V dropped 0 bases and J dropped 5; count of bases not matched to a gene: 6. CDR3 size: 15 residues. DNA for the CDR3: TGTGCCAGCAGTTACTCAGGGCGGGGGAGTGAGACCCAGTACTTC. Translation: CASSYSGRGSETQYF.

The chain uses TRBV2 and TRBJ1-5, with TRBD1 as a possible D gene (5 bases). Trimming pared 2 bases from V and 1 base from J, leaving 9 bases between. Germline V gene data show CDR1 as SNHLY and CDR2 as FYNNEI. This CDR3 has 15 amino acids. The CDR3 loop is CASSEYGGSNQPQHF. The CDR3, as DNA: TGTGCCAGCAGTGAATATGGGGGGAGCAATCAGCCCCAGCATTTT.

J is TRBJ2-7 and V is TRBV5-4, with D possibly matching TRBD1 (6 bases). CDR1 is SGHNT, CDR2 YYREEE, per germline (reference sequence). V lost 0 bases and J lost 2, with 9 bases in between. The CDR3 contains 14 residues. This chain's CDR3 is CASSLDRATYEQYF. DNA for the CDR3: TGTGCCAGCAGCTTGGACAGGGCTACCTACGAGCAGTACTTC.

The chain combines TRBV2 with TRBJ2-3; D uncertain. V was clipped by 7 bases and J by 1 base, with 9 bases between them. This CDR3 has 13 residues. Germline CDR1 SNHLY, CDR2 FYNNEI. CDR3 residues: CASNGVGTDTQYF. The CDR3 DNA sequence: TGTGCCAGCAACGGAGTCGGCACAGATACGCAGTATTTT.

The chain employs TRBV11-1 and TRBJ1-1; a weak D match, TRBD1 (5 bases). V dropped 4 bases and J dropped 4 bases, with 13 bases sitting between them. In germline, CDR1 is SGHAT, CDR2 FQDESV (reference sequence). The CDR3 is made up of 14 amino acids. The CDR3 region is CASSSGGGLTEAFF. The CDR3 coding sequence is TGTGCCAGCAGCTCAGGCGGGGGTCTCACTGAAGCTTTCTTT. Looking up the rest from reference TRBV11-1 and TRBJ1-1 gives the full variable domain: EAEVAQSPRYKITEKSQAVAFWCDPISGHATLYWYRQILGQGPELLVQFQDESVVDDSQLPKDRFSAERLKGVDSTLKIQPAELGDSAMYLCASSSGGGLTEAFFGQGTRLTVV.

The rearrangement joins TRBV11-3 to TRBJ1-1, with D perhaps TRBD1 (6 bases). CDR3 size: 13 residues. The V gene lost 5 bases and the J gene lost 7 bases, with 14 bases spanning the gap. CDR1 is SGHNT and CDR2 is YENEEA in the germline V gene. The chain's CDR3 is CASSLSGTFEAFF. The CDR3 bases are TGTGCCAGCAGCCTATCCGGGACATTTGAAGCTTTCTTT.

This clone has more than one count but fewer than ten. The CDR3 nucleotides read TGCAGCGTGGGACAGGGTCTGAACACTGAAGCTTTCTTT. It is translated as CSVGQGLNTEAFF. The chain has TRBV29-1 and TRBJ1-1, with 9 bases matching TRBD1. Germline V CDR1 and CDR2: SQVTM, ANQGSEA. The CDR3 has 13 residues. The V segment lost 6 bases and the J segment 0 bases; nucleotides outside the gene matches: 2. The entire variable domain, with the rest obtained from reference TRBV29-1 and TRBJ1-1, is as follows: SAVISQKPSRDICQRGTSLTIQCQVDSQVTMMFWYRQQPGQSLTLIATANQGSEATYESGFVIDKFPISRPNLTFSTLTVSNMSPEDSSIYLCSVGQGLNTEAFFGQGTRLTVV.

The gene calls are TRBV19 and TRBJ1-5; the D gene is possibly TRBD1 (6 bases). The V gene lost 3 bases and the J gene lost 7 bases, with 13 bases spanning the gap. The CDR3 runs 14 residues. Germline CDR1 LNHDA, CDR2 SQIVND (reference sequence). CDR3 bases: TGTGCCAGTAGTATCAGCCTGGGGGCCCAGCCCCAGCATTTT. Amino acids: CASSISLGAQPQHF.

This clone was counted once. The J gene is TRBJ2-7, the V gene TRBV14; 9 bases agree with TRBD1. The CDR3 covers 14 residues. Germline lookup yields CDR1 SGHDN and CDR2 FVKESK. V lost 4 bases and J lost 3; bases outside the gene matches: 4. The CDR3 spells CASSRRDRDYEQYF. DNA of the CDR3: TGTGCCAGCAGCCGCCGGGACAGGGACTACGAGCAGTACTTC.

The chain carries TRBV21-1 and TRBJ2-7; the table's D call of TRBD1 was not tested on the DNA. TRBV21-1 is classified as a pseudogene. The CDR3 sequence is 16 residues long. CDR3 sequence (DNA): TGTGCCAGCAGCAACCCTATACAGGGTCCGAACTACGAGCAGTACTTC. Its translation: CASSNPIQGPNYEQYF.

The rearrangement joins TRBV2 to TRBJ2-1; 7 bases are a match to TRBD1. Looked up from germline, CDR1 is SNHLY and CDR2 is FYNNEI. This CDR3 is built from 14 residues. V was pared by 9 bases and J by 9 bases, with 14 bases of the junction left unmatched. CDR3 in amino acids: CASDRDSSYGEQFF. In DNA form, the CDR3 reads TGTGCCAGTGACCGGGACAGCTCCTATGGTGAGCAGTTCTTC.

CDR3 in amino acids: CASSEDTGQGVSDEQYF. DNA of the CDR3: TGTGCCAGCAGTGAGGATACCGGACAGGGGGTATCAGACGAGCAGTACTTC. The chain has TRBV6-1 and TRBJ2-7, with 10 positions matching TRBD1. Germline assignment: CDR1 MNHNS and CDR2 SASEGT. After removal of 3 bases from V and 5 bases from J, the junction contained 13 bases not matched to a gene. CDR3 size: 17 residues.

CDR3 nucleotides: TGCGCCAGCCGCCTGACAGCGAACACTGAAGCTTTCTTT. This encodes CASRLTANTEAFF. The chain links TRBV10-1 to TRBJ1-1, with TRBD1 as a possible D gene (5 bases). CDR1 is WNHNN and CDR2 is SYGVQD in the germline V gene (reference sequence). The CDR3 is made up of 13 amino acids. V was trimmed by 8 bases and J by 1 base, leaving 11 bases between them.